The 5 T cell receptor beta chains below were found in one sample sequenced in a study of OX40 agonist ivuxolimab in advanced cancers. The assay was immunoSEQ multiplex PCR, and TCRdb's table has in-frame clones only and misses some. The sample includes about 77,000 clones, more than 80% seen only once; the top ten take around 2.1%. This specimen was CD4+ or CD8+ T cells sorted from blood, taken in a trial of the OX40 agonist ivuxolimab. These TCRs come from an adult with an advanced solid tumor such as melanoma, head and neck, liver or kidney cancer.

V is TRBV28 and J is TRBJ2-3; possibly TRBD1 or TRBD2 for D (6 bases each). V was cut by 8 bases and J by 6 bases, with 21 bases left in between. This CDR3 contains 15 residues. Per germline, CDR1 MDHEN and CDR2 SYDVKM. The CDR3 DNA reads TGTGCCAGCCTTGTTCAAAAAGGGGGGAGGGATACGCAGTATTTT. Protein product: CASLVQKGGRDTQYF. Together with reference TRBV28 and TRBJ2-3, the CDR3 gives the full variable domain: DVKVTQSSRYLVKRTGEKVFLECVQDMDHENMFWYRQDPGLGLRLIYFSYDVKMKEKGDIPEGYSVSREKKERFSLILESASTNQTSMYLCASLVQKGGRDTQYFGPGTRLTVL.

The chain has TRBV4-1 and TRBJ2-7; tentative D call: TRBD1 (5 bases). This CDR3 is 16 amino acids long. The V gene lost 0 bases and the J gene lost 0 bases, with 12 bases spanning the gap. Germline CDR1 reads MGHRA; CDR2 reads YSYEKL. CDR3 DNA: TGCGCCAGCAGCCAAGAGGCAGGGATAAGCTCCTACGAGCAGTACTTC. Protein: CASSQEAGISSYEQYF.

The rearrangement joins TRBV27 to TRBJ2-4; 8 bases align to TRBD1. CDR3 length: 17 amino acids. The V gene end was trimmed by 6 bases and the J gene end by 2 bases; junction bases not matched to a gene: 12. Germline lookup yields CDR1 MNHEY and CDR2 SMNVEV (reference sequence). The CDR3 region is CASRKRQGAGSKNIQYF. CDR3 coding DNA: TGTGCCAGCAGGAAGAGGCAGGGGGCTGGTTCCAAAAACATTCAGTACTTC.

The chain is built from TRBV5-1 and TRBJ2-3, with 11 bases matching TRBD2. V shed 4 bases and J 0 bases; nucleotides not matched to a gene: 4. The CDR3 totals 16 residues. The germline V gene has CDR1 SGHRS and CDR2 YFSETQ. The CDR3, as DNA: TGCGCCAGCAGCACCGGGACTAGCGGAAGCACAGATACGCAGTATTTT. Amino acid sequence: CASSTGTSGSTDTQYF.

This chain uses TRBV28 with TRBJ2-7, with 12 positions matching TRBD2. The ends lost 4 bases at V and 4 bases at J; junction bases unmatched: 11. Germline assignment: CDR1 MDHEN and CDR2 SYDVKM. CDR3 length: 17 amino acids. CDR3: CASSWTSGKFSGYEQYF. Here the CDR3 DNA reads TGTGCCAGCAGTTGGACTAGCGGGAAATTTTCGGGGTACGAGCAGTACTTC.